One TCR beta chain is described in this entry. Antigen unknown. The CDR3 loop spans 14 amino acids. Between the trimmed V and J ends, which lost 2 bases and 2 bases, there was a span of 8 bases. The V gene's germline CDR1 is MGHRA and CDR2 YSYEKL. The PCR used 60 Vbeta and 13 Jbeta primers. The method was immunoSEQ multiplex PCR; TCRdb's version includes in-frame clones alone and lacks a portion of them. This sample carries more than 30,000 clones, with approximately 8.4% going to the ten biggest clones. These data come from a study of cytomegalovirus exposure and HLA in healthy donors. Study-wide results and caveats: Presence/absence analyses assumed roughly uniform sequencing depth across donors. Later on, a genetic analysis was performed. It linked a missense variant in DCLRE1C with V- and J-gene trimming of TCR beta. Rare sequences made up most TCRs, while some public TCRs were found in many donors. CMV serostatus was the only recorded immune exposure for donors.

The genes are TRBV4-1 and TRBJ2-3; D not certain. This receptor was identified in a man in his forties in good health and CMV-seropositive. The sample comprised PBMCs. CDR3 sequence (DNA): TGCGCCAGCAGCCAACAGATAGCCACAGATACGCAGTATTTT. This gives the protein CASSQQIATDTQYF.